The 14 T cell receptor beta chains reported below all come from one sample, sequenced in a study of OX40 agonist ivuxolimab in advanced cancers. The receptor library was made with the immunoSEQ multiplex PCR assay. This is the immuneACCESS table as TCRdb keeps it, with only in-frame sequences that have V and J called. A part of the clones is gone; compared with another copy, unresolved V genes explain less than half, and the rest is unexplained. In all, the sample holds tens of thousands of clones, and over 80% of those were seen once. In total, the top ten clones hold approximately 0.5% of the sample. Sequencing used CD4+ or CD8+ T cells sorted from blood, obtained in a trial of the OX40 agonist ivuxolimab. These receptors were taken from an adult with an advanced solid tumor such as melanoma, head and neck, liver or kidney cancer.

V is TRBV10-3 and J is TRBJ2-5; 7 nucleotides line up with TRBD2. CDR3 size: 15 residues. The V and J ends lost 6 bases and 4 bases, in that order; junction bases with no gene match: 11. CDR1 is ENHRY and CDR2 is SYGVKD in the germline V gene. The CDR3 bases are TGTGCCATCAGGAGGACTGGCGGGAGAGGAGAGACCCAGTACTTC. Its translation: CAIRRTGGRGETQYF.

This chain links TRBV7-3 with TRBJ2-6; D is unresolved. Germline V gene lookup returns CDR1 SGHTA and CDR2 FQGTGA. Trimming took off 5 bases at V and 1 base at J, with 9 bases between the two ends. This CDR3 has 15 amino acids. The CDR3 is CASSQGQSGANVLTF. The CDR3 DNA follows: TGTGCCAGCAGCCAAGGGCAGTCTGGGGCCAACGTCCTGACTTTC.

This clone showed up just a few times. The V call is TRBV6-1, the J call TRBJ2-1; TRBD2 matches at 12 bases. V shed 1 base, J shed 4 bases, and the junction held 8 bases outside the gene matches. Per germline, CDR1 MNHNS and CDR2 SASEGT. The CDR3 extends over 18 amino acids. CDR3 in DNA: TGTGCCAGCAGTGAAGTCCTGGTGCTAGCGGGAGGGTACAATGAGCAGTTCTTC. This sequence encodes CASSEVLVLAGGYNEQFF.

This chain joins TRBV6-1 and TRBJ2-4; 9 nucleotides agree with TRBD2. V gave up 10 bases and J gave up 9 bases; unmatched junction bases: 13. The CDR3 runs to 14 residues. The germline V gene encodes CDR1 MNHNS and CDR2 SASEGT. The CDR3 bases are TGTGCCAACCCTCCCCGGACTAGCGTTAGCATTCAGTACTTC. This codes for CANPPRTSVSIQYF.

This clone appeared once. The V call is TRBV6-5, the J call TRBJ1-1, with TRBD1 matching over 7 bases. V lost 6 bases to trimming and J lost 7 bases; unmatched junction nucleotides: 14. Germline CDR1 reads MNHEY; CDR2 reads SVGAGI. This CDR3 comprises 15 residues. CDR3 in amino acids: CASSAPDRVNGEAFF. DNA of the CDR3: TGTGCCAGCAGCGCGCCTGACAGGGTAAACGGTGAAGCTTTCTTT.

In DNA, the CDR3 is TGTGCCAGCAGCTCCGGTGCAGGGGGCGGGCAGACCCAGTACTTC. It yields the protein CASSSGAGGGQTQYF. This chain connects TRBV11-2 to TRBJ2-5; 8 bases line up with TRBD1. Germline V gives CDR1 SGHAT, CDR2 FQNNGV. The CDR3 runs 15 residues. Unmatched junction bases numbered 10, after V lost 4 bases and J lost 6 bases.

This clone was picked up a small number of times. For the CDR3, the DNA is TGTGCCAGCAGTCCACAAGGGGGGAACTATGGCTACACCTTC. The encoded protein is CASSPQGGNYGYTF. V usage is TRBV27 and J usage is TRBJ1-2, with D possibly matching TRBD1 (6 bases). The CDR3 is made up of 14 amino acids. Trimming took 5 bases from V and 2 from J, leaving 12 bases between them. CDR1 and CDR2 from the germline V gene are MNHEY and SMNVEV (reference sequence).

This clone occurred a few times. The chain recombines TRBV30 with TRBJ1-1, with D hard to call. CDR1 and CDR2 (germline): GTSNPN, SVGIG (reference sequence). V was shortened by 0 bases and J by 1 base, with 12 bases between the two germline ends. The CDR3 consists of 15 residues. The CDR3 bases are TGTGCCTGGAGTGTAATAGGTCTCCCGAACACTGAAGCTTTCTTT. Protein: CAWSVIGLPNTEAFF.

This clone appeared once. This chain links TRBV28 with TRBJ2-1, with D possibly matching TRBD2 (5 bases). Trimming cost V 6 bases and J 6 bases, with 12 bases left between them. Germline CDR1 is MDHEN and CDR2 is SYDVKM. CDR3 length: 13 residues. The CDR3 reads CASSRGAVNEQFF. For the CDR3, the DNA is TGTGCCAGCAGCAGAGGAGCGGTCAATGAGCAGTTCTTC. The complete variable domain, with remaining parts taken from reference TRBV28 and TRBJ2-1, reads DVKVTQSSRYLVKRTGEKVFLECVQDMDHENMFWYRQDPGLGLRLIYFSYDVKMKEKGDIPEGYSVSREKKERFSLILESASTNQTSMYLCASSRGAVNEQFFGPGTRLTVL.

This chain joins TRBV19 and TRBJ2-1; 16 bases line up with TRBD2. Germline CDR1 reads LNHDA; CDR2 reads SQIVND (reference sequence). CDR3 length: 20 amino acids. The trim removed 5 bases at V and 8 bases at J, leaving 18 bases unmatched. CDR3 nucleotides: TGTGCCAGTAGTTCCACAGGGGGTTGGGGACTAGCGGGAGGGCCTTATGAGCAGTTCTTC. Protein sequence: CASSSTGGWGLAGGPYEQFF.

This clone has a single count. The chain has TRBV30 and TRBJ2-2; no definite D call. Germline V gene data show CDR1 as GTSNPN and CDR2 as SVGIG (reference sequence). Deletions cut 1 base from V and 2 bases from J, with 20 bases between. There are 18 residues in the CDR3. In DNA form, the CDR3 reads TGTGCCTGGAGTGGAGTTACGGCTGTCTACCGTAACACCGGGGAGCTGTTTTTT. This encodes CAWSGVTAVYRNTGELFF.

The genes are TRBV18 and TRBJ2-3, with 9 bases identical to TRBD2. V shed 2 bases and J 4 bases; nucleotides not matched to a gene: 7. Germline V CDR1 and CDR2: KGHSH, LQKENI. The CDR3 runs to 16 residues. In DNA form, the CDR3 reads TGTGCCAGCTCACCAGGCGGGAGGGTATTCGCAGATACGCAGTATTTT. Translating it yields CASSPGGRVFADTQYF.

The chain links TRBV5-6 to TRBJ2-6; TRBD2 might be the D (5 bases). V was pared by 1 base and J by 2 bases, with 7 bases between. Per germline, CDR1 SGHDT and CDR2 YYEEEE. The length of the CDR3 is 15 residues. The CDR3, as DNA: TGTGCCAGCAGCTTGTCGAGGGCTGGGGCCAACGTCCTGACTTTC. Its protein product is CASSLSRAGANVLTF.

The chain couples TRBV21-1 to TRBJ1-5. TRBV21-1 is described as a pseudogene. The CDR3 is 16 residues long. The CDR3 DNA reads TGTGCCAGCAGCAATAAGGGGCAGGGGACTAATCAGCCCCAGCATTTT. The encoded protein is CASSNKGQGTNQPQHF.